The T cell receptor (beta chain) described here comes from a study of blood T cell repertoires in COVID-19 (dated by TCRdb to the early 2020s). Study-level background: Samples covering the acute and convalescent phases of COVID-19 were provided by collaborators in the United States, Italy and Spain. The material from the prospective study consisted of cDNA or gDNA derived from T cells, B-cell-depleted T cells, or PBMCs. Subjects who had been exposed to COVID-19, were actively infected with it, or had recovered from it provided the deeply sampled blood TCRbeta repertoires that made up the dataset. The repertoires were made available in a free public database intended to serve as a resource for research on the immune response to SARS-CoV-2. Samples came from the ongoing ImmuneRACE study (first 160 participants) plus 1,254 subjects from 6 global collaborators. Nearly every sample came with metadata listing a de-identified subject ID, COVID-19 status, age in years and sex. Where HLA class I and class II types were available, the types were taken from metadata supplied by the sample provider, not from assay-based typing. On the study overall, not on this receptor specifically: The quantity of clinical and demographic metadata differed by source and by participant and was supplied without curation.

As for this clone: The specificity of this receptor is unknown. Base qualities are not provided; no much larger clone lies one nucleotide away.

TCRbeta CDR3 regions were amplified from genomic DNA using the immunoSEQ Assay, a bias-controlled multiplex PCR. On the study's bioinformatics: Within the assay, amplification of reference gene primers was used to estimate how many nucleated cells each sample contained. To quantify the absolute abundance of each unique TCRbeta CDR3 rearrangement, sequence reads were collapsed and filtered. Productive Simpson clonality was computed per sample as the square root of Simpson's diversity index over productive rearrangements. TCRdb provides this immuneACCESS table in a form limited to in-frame rearrangements. Some clones are lacking; in checked studies, under half of them reflect an unresolved V gene, and why the rest are absent is not known. That table gives V, J and clone size, and the DNA gave D and trimming. Across this sample there are around 220,000 clones, with approximately 90% seen only once. 2% to 2.5% of the sample rests with the top ten.

The CDR3 has 16 amino acids, counting the end cysteine and phenylalanine. Kept here is only the CDR3 DNA, which spans 48 bases and is read in frame from base 1. CDR1 and CDR2, per the germline V gene, are SGHDN and FVKESK. V and J are trimmed by 4 bases and 7 bases, and the gene matches miss 9 bases of the junction. A second Seattle source provided samples from volunteer blood donors who had recovered from COVID-19. Each collaborating institution followed its own protocols to collect whole blood in K2EDTA tubes. For TCRbeta analysis, collaborator samples were shipped as frozen whole blood, as isolated PBMCs, or as DNA extracted from either sample type.

The sample was peripheral blood. This sequence was found in a woman between 35 and 50 years old who had recovered from COVID-19. This chain joins TRBV14 to TRBJ2-1; TRBD2 agrees with 11 junctional bases. The CDR3 region reads CASSPVAGGATNEQFF. The nucleotide sequence is TGTGCCAGCAGCCCTGTAGCGGGGGGGGCCACGAATGAGCAGTTCTTC.